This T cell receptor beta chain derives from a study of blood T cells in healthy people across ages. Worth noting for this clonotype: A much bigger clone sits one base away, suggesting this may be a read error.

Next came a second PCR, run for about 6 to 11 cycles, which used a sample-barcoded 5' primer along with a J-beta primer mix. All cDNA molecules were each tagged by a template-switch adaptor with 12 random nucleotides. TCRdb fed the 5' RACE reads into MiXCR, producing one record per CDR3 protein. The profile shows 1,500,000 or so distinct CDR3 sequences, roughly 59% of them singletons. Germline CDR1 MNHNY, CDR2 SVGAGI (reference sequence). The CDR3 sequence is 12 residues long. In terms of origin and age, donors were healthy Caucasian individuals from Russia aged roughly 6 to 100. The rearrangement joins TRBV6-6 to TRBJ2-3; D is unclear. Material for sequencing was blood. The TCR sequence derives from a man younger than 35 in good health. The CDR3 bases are TGTACCAGCAGTTTGGCGTTAGATACGCAGTATTTT. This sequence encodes CTSSLALDTQYF.